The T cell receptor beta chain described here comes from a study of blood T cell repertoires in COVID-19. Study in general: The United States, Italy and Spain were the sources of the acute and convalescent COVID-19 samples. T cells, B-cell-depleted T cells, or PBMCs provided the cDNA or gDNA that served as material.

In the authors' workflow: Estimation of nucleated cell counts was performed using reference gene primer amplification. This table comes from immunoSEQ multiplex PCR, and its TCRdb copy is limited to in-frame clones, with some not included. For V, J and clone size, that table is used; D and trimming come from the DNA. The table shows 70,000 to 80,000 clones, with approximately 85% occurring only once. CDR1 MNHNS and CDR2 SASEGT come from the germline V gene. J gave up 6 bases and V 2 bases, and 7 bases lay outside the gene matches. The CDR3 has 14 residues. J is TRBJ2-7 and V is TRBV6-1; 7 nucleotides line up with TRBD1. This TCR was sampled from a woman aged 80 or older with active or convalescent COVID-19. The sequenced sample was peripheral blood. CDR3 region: CASSENRGPIEQYF. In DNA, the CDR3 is TGTGCCAGCAGTGAAAACAGGGGTCCGATCGAGCAGTACTTC.